Presented here are 3 T cell receptor beta chains from one specimen sequenced in a study of persistence of HIV-infected CD4 T cells. The stimulus was an HIV-1 Gag 15-mer peptide pool, 0.8 to 1 ug/peptide/mL. Sorting selected CD4+ T cells upregulating both CD40 ligand and CD69. The libraries were made with immunoSEQ version 4 in survey mode. Measured with immunoSEQ multiplex PCR; TCRdb has only the in-frame clones, and not every one. In the table there are under 40,000 clones, roughly 71% of which are singletons. These receptors' targets are unknown. Sequencing used CD4+ T cells sorted from PBMCs after roughly 18-hour stimulation, obtained from a patient who received antiretroviral therapy. The receptors were sampled from an adult man with HIV who was CMV-seropositive.

In DNA form, the CDR3 reads TGTGCCAGCAGTTCAGACAGGAGATACTACGAGCAGTACTTC. Translated: CASSSDRRYYEQYF. V is TRBV27 and J is TRBJ2-7; D possibly corresponds to TRBD1 (6 bases). This CDR3 contains 14 residues. Germline-derived CDR1 and CDR2 are MNHEY and SMNVEV (reference sequence). V lost 4 bases and J 3 bases, leaving 13 bases between the germline ends.

The V call is TRBV7-9, the J call TRBJ1-2; possible D gene TRBD1, 5 bases. Trimming removed 0 bases from V and 3 bases from J, with 8 bases in between. The germline V gene has CDR1 SEHNR and CDR2 FQNEAQ (reference sequence). The length of the CDR3 is 14 residues. CDR3 region: CASSLAGVHYGYTF. The DNA for the CDR3 is TGTGCCAGCAGCTTAGCGGGGGTTCACTATGGCTACACCTTC.

This clone came up a few times. This chain uses TRBV28 with TRBJ2-1, with a possible D match to TRBD2 (5 bases). Germline lookup yields CDR1 MDHEN and CDR2 SYDVKM. Trimming removed 6 bases from V and 10 bases from J, with 13 bases in between. The CDR3 consists of 12 residues. The CDR3 coding sequence is TGTGCCAGCAGCCTGCTGTGGAGGGAGCAGTTCTTC. This codes for CASSLLWREQFF.